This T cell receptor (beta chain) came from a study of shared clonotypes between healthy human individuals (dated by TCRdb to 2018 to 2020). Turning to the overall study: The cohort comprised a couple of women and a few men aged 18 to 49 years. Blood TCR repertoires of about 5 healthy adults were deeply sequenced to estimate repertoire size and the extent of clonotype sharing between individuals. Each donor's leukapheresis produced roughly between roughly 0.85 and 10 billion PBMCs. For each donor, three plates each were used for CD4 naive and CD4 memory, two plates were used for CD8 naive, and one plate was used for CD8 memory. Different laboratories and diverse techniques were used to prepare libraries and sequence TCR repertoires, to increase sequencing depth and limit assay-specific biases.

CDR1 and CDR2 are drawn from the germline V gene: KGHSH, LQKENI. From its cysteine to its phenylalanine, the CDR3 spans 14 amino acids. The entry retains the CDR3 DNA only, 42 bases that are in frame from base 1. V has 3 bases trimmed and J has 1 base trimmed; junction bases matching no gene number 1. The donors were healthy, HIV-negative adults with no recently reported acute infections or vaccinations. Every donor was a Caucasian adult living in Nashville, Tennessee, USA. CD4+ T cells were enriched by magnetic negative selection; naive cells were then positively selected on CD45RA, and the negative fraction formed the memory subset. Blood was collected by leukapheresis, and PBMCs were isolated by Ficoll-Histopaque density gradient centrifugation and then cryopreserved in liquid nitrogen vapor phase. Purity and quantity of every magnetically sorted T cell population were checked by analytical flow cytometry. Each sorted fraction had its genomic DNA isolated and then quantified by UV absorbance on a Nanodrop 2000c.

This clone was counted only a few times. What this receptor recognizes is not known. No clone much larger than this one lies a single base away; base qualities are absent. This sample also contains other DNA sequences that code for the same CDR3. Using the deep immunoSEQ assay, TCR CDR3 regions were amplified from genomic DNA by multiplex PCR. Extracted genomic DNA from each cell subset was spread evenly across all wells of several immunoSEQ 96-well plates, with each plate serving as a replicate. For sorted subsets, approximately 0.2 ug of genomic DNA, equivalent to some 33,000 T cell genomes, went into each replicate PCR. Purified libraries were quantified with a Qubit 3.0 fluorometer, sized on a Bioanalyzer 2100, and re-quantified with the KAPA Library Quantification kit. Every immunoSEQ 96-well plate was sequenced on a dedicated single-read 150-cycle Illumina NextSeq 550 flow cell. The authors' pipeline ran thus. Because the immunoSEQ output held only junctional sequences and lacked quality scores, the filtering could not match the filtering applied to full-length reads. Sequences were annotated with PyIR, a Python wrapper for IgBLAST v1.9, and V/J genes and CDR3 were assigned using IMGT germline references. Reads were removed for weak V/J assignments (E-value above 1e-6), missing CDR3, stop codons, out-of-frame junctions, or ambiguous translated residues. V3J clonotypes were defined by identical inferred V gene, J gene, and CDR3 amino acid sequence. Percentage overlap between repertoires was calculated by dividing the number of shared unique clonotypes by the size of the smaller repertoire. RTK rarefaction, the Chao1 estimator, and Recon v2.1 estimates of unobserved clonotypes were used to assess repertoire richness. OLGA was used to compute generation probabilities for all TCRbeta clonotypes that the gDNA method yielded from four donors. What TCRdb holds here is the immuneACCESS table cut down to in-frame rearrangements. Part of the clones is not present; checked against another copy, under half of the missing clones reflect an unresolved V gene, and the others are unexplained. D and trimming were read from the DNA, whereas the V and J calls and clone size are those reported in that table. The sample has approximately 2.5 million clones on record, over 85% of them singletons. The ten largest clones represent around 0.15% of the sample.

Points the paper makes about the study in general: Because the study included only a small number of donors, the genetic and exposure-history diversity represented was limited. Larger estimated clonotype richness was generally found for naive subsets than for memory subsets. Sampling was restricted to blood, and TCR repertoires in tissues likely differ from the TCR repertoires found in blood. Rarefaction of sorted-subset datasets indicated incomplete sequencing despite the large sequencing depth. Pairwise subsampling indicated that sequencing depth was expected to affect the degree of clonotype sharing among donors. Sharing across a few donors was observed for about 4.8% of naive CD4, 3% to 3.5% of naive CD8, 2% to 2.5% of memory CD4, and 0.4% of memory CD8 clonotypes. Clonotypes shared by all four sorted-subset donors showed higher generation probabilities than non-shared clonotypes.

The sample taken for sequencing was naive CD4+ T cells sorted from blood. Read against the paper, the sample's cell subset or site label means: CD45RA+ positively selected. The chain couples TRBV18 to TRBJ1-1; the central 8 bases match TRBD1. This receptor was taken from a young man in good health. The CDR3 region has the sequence CASSPDRGNTEAFF. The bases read TGTGCCAGCTCACCCGACAGGGGGAACACTGAAGCTTTCTTT.